The clone carrying this TCR beta chain was picked up a small number of times. Its cognate antigen is unknown. The data were taken from a study of T cell responses to AZD1222 COVID-19 vaccine. The assay was immunoSEQ multiplex PCR, and TCRdb's table has in-frame clones only and misses some. Among 100,000 to 150,000 clones listed, 80% to 90% were seen once. General study points: Spike-specific TCR breadth and depth grew following two AZD1222 doses.

This CDR3 comprises 18 residues. V was clipped by 0 bases and J by 6 bases; unmatched bases: 9. Germline CDR1 reads SGDLS; CDR2 reads YYNGEE. The TCR comes from an adult in good health. This chain links TRBV9 with TRBJ2-4; 13 nucleotides align to TRBD2. The sequencing used peripheral blood, collected on day 0 of AZD1222 vaccination. CDR3 sequence: CASSVEGTSGILGNIQYF. CDR3 DNA sequence: TGTGCCAGCAGCGTAGAGGGGACTAGCGGGATATTGGGAAACATTCAGTACTTC.